These 30 T cell receptor beta chains were sequenced from one sample in a study of blood T cells in healthy people across ages. A second PCR of 7 to 11 cycles used a sample-barcoded 5' primer and a J-beta primer mix. Each CDR3 protein is one row after TCRdb ran MiXCR on the 5' RACE reads. The sample holds approximately 800,000 distinct CDR3 sequences, more than 35% seen once. Sequencing used blood. The receptor set was obtained from an elderly man in good health.

For this clonotype: Relative to the germline gene, one junction end is altered; a read error may explain this. V is TRBV30 and J is TRBJ2-6; D is possibly TRBD1 (5 bases). The CDR3 runs 15 residues. Per the germline V gene, CDR1 is GTSNPN and CDR2 is SVGIG (reference sequence). The CDR3 loop reads CAWNQPGSGANVRTF. CDR3 nucleotides: TGTGCCTGGAATCAACCAGGGTCTGGGGCCAACGTCCGGACTTTC.

This clonotype was observed a few times. V gene TRBV7-9 combines with J gene TRBJ2-4; D not certain. Judging by the DNA end, TRBJ2-7 fits better; the J call may be wrong. Germline-derived CDR1 and CDR2 are SEHNR and FQNEAQ (reference sequence). The CDR3 sequence is 11 residues long. The CDR3 loop reads CASRDKYEQYF. DNA of the CDR3: TGTGCCAGCAGGGATAAATACGAGCAGTACTTC.

This chain links TRBV7-2 with TRBJ1-1; TRBD1 aligns across 9 bases. The CDR3 has 14 residues. Germline V gives CDR1 SGHTA, CDR2 FQGNSA. V gave up 8 bases and J gave up 5 bases; unmatched junction bases: 9. The CDR3 DNA follows: TGTGCCAGCGGTGAACAGGGGGCGATAACTGAAGCTTTCTTT. It codes for CASGEQGAITEAFF. The variable domain in full, with the rest retrieved from reference TRBV7-2 and TRBJ1-1, is GAGVSQSPSNKVTEKGKDVELRCDPISGHTALYWYRQSLGQGLEFLIYFQGNSAPDKSGLPSDRFSAERTGGSVSTLTIQRTQQEDSAVYLCASGEQGAITEAFFGQGTRLTVV.

About this clonotype itself: A much bigger clone sits one base away, suggesting this may be a read error. The chain recombines TRBV12-3 or TRBV12-4 with TRBJ2-3; D is ambiguous. Trimming removed 3 bases at V and 4 bases at J, with 17 bases between. This CDR3 comprises 16 residues. The CDR3 loop reads CASSFKLLMPADTQYF. The CDR3 DNA reads as TGTGCCAGCAGTTTTAAGCTACTTATGCCGGCAGATACGCAGTATTTT.

This clonotype showed up just a few times. The V and J genes are TRBV7-8 and TRBJ2-3; TRBD2 agrees at 7 bases. After removal of 4 bases from V and 6 bases from J, the junction contained 13 bases not matched to a gene. The CDR3 loop spans 16 amino acids. Germline V CDR1 and CDR2: SGHVS, FQNEAQ. The CDR3 reads CASSYPTGTIGDTQYF. For the CDR3, the DNA is TGTGCCAGCAGCTACCCAACCGGGACTATAGGGGATACGCAGTATTTT. Drawing the rest from reference TRBV7-8 and TRBJ2-3, the complete variable domain is GAGVSQSPRYKVAKRGQDVALRCDPISGHVSLFWYQQALGQGPEFLTYFQNEAQLDKSGLPSDRFFAERPEGSVSTLKIQRTQQEDSAVYLCASSYPTGTIGDTQYFGPGTRLTVL.

The J gene is TRBJ2-3, the V gene TRBV20-1; TRBD2 aligns across 9 bases. Trimming took 3 bases from V and 1 from J; bases not matched to a gene: 17. Germline CDR1 and CDR2: DFQATT and SNEGSKA (reference sequence). This CDR3 has 19 amino acids. CDR3 amino acids: CSASYNPAGLASGTDTQYF. CDR3 in DNA: TGCAGTGCTAGCTACAACCCTGCCGGACTAGCGTCGGGCACAGATACGCAGTATTTT.

This chain uses TRBV12-3 or TRBV12-4 with TRBJ2-5; D possibly matches TRBD1 or TRBD2 (6 bases each). TRBJ2-7 matches the DNA end more closely, so the J call is doubtful. The CDR3 has 15 residues. The CDR3 region has the DNA TGTGCCAGCAGCCTTGCCGAAGGGGGGATGAGCGAGCAGTACTTC. It is translated as CASSLAEGGMSEQYF.

The V and J genes are TRBV27 and TRBJ2-5, with D maybe TRBD1 (5 bases). The CDR3 totals 13 residues. Germline CDR1 is MNHEY and CDR2 is SMNVEV (reference sequence). V shed 6 bases and J shed 2 bases, with 10 bases lying between them. The CDR3 bases are TGTGCCAGCAGAACCCGACAGCAAGAGACCCAGTACTTC. It codes for CASRTRQQETQYF.

This clonotype has at least ten counts. The chain links TRBV15 to TRBJ2-5; TRBD1 might be the D (6 bases). The CDR3 has 15 amino acids. Germline V CDR1 and CDR2: LNHNV, YYDKDF (reference sequence). The V gene lost 0 bases and the J gene lost 1 base, with 9 bases spanning the gap. The CDR3 coding sequence is TGTGCCACCAGCAGAGAACAGGGACCCCAAGAGACCCAGTACTTC. Amino acid sequence: CATSREQGPQETQYF.

This sequence joins TRBV11-2 and TRBJ2-5, with TRBD2 identical over 13 bases. The CDR3 contains 17 residues. V shed 1 base, J shed 2 bases, and the junction held 4 bases outside the gene matches. Germline values: CDR1 SGHAT, CDR2 FQNNGV. CDR3 in amino acids: CASSLVWTSGGQETQYF. For the CDR3, the DNA is TGTGCCAGCAGCTTAGTTTGGACTAGCGGGGGTCAAGAGACCCAGTACTTC.

This clonotype has more than one count but fewer than ten. This chain joins TRBV5-6 and TRBJ2-1, with 11 bases that match TRBD2. CDR3 length: 15 residues. V shed 3 bases and J 7 bases; nucleotides not matched to a gene: 6. CDR1 and CDR2 (germline): SGHDT, YYEEEE. DNA of the CDR3: TGTGCCAGCAGCTGGACTAGCGGGTCGCCAAATGAGCAGTTCTTC. Translated, it gives CASSWTSGSPNEQFF. The whole variable domain, filled in from reference TRBV5-6 and TRBJ2-1, reads DAGVTQSPTHLIKTRGQQVTLRCSPKSGHDTVSWYQQALGQGPQFIFQYYEEEERQRGNFPDRFSGHQFPNYSSELNVNALLLGDSALYLCASSWTSGSPNEQFFGPGTRLTVL.

The chain joins TRBV12-3 or TRBV12-4 to TRBJ2-1; 8 positions match TRBD2. Trimming removed 5 bases from V and 3 bases from J; junction bases left unmatched: 6. The CDR3 spans 15 residues. The CDR3 here is CASSGTAGVYNEQFF. In DNA, the CDR3 is TGTGCCAGCAGTGGTACAGCGGGAGTCTACAATGAGCAGTTCTTC.

CDR3 nucleotides: TGTGCCAGCAGCCAGATGACTATGGCGGCAGATACGCAGTATTTT. It encodes CASSQMTMAADTQYF. The chain couples TRBV14 to TRBJ2-3; tentatively, D is TRBD2 (5 bases). Trimming cost V 3 bases and J 4 bases, with 14 bases left between them. This CDR3 has 15 residues. Germline loops: CDR1 SGHDN, CDR2 FVKESK.

The DNA of the CDR3 is TGTGCCAGCGGTTGGAGGACTAGCGGGACCTACGAGCAGTACTTC. It yields the protein CASGWRTSGTYEQYF. The gene calls are TRBV28 and TRBJ2-7; 12 nucleotides match TRBD2. The ends lost 8 bases at V and 2 bases at J; junction bases unmatched: 7. The V gene's germline CDR1 is MDHEN and CDR2 SYDVKM. The CDR3 consists of 15 residues.

In DNA form, the CDR3 reads TGTGCCAGCAGGGCCGAAACAGGGGAGGTCACTGAAGCTTTCTTT. Translation: CASRAETGEVTEAFF. V and J are TRBV6-4 and TRBJ1-1; 7 bases match TRBD1. CDR3 length equals 15 residues. J gave up 4 bases and V 6 bases, and 11 bases lay outside the gene matches. The germline CDR1 and CDR2 sequences are MRHNA and SNTAGT.

Notes on this clonotype: Given a much more abundant clone one base away, this may be a read error. The chain is built from TRBV2 and TRBJ2-3, with unresolved D. Germline values: CDR1 SNHLY, CDR2 FYNNEI. The CDR3 contains 11 residues. V dropped 4 bases and J dropped 4 bases, with 3 bases sitting between them. The CDR3 DNA reads TGTGCCAGCAGTGTTTCAGATACGCAGTATTTT. Translated, it gives CASSVSDTQYF. Full variable domain (outside the CDR3, taken from reference TRBV2 and TRBJ2-3): EPEVTQTPSHQVTQMGQEVILRCVPISNHLYFYWYRQILGQKVEFLVSFYNNEISEKSEIFDDQFSVERPDGSNFTLKIRSTKLEDSAMYFCASSVSDTQYFGPGTRLTVL.

In this sample, this clonotype turned up a few times. V is TRBV20-1 and J is TRBJ2-1, with TRBD2 matching 7 bases. CDR1 DFQATT and CDR2 SNEGSKA come from the germline V gene (reference sequence). CDR3 length: 14 residues. V trimming: 7 bases; J trimming: 4 bases; junction bases outside the gene matches: 10. The CDR3 protein is CSVTTSLKYNEQFF. Here the CDR3 DNA reads TGCAGTGTCACGACTAGCCTTAAATACAATGAGCAGTTCTTC.

To note about this clonotype: This sequence may be a read error, since a much larger clone differs from it by one base. The chain employs TRBV7-2 and TRBJ2-3; no clear D. Germline values: CDR1 SGHTA, CDR2 FQGNSA. The ends were cut back, 1 base at V and 4 bases at J, with 12 bases in the middle. The CDR3 loop spans 15 amino acids. In nucleotides, the CDR3 is TGTGCCAGCAGCTTAGAAGCCGGTTACCCAGATACGCAGTATTTT. It codes for CASSLEAGYPDTQYF.

This clonotype was seen only a few times. The chain is built from TRBV29-1 and TRBJ2-7; D not certain. The CDR3 is made up of 12 amino acids. Germline V gene sequence: CDR1 SQVTM, CDR2 ANQGSEA. The V and J ends lost 4 bases and 7 bases respectively, with 14 bases between them. CDR3 region: CSVAVTPGEQYF. CDR3 in DNA: TGCAGCGTTGCAGTGACGCCTGGGGAGCAGTACTTC.

This clonotype was seen at least ten times. This chain uses TRBV6-2 or TRBV6-3 with TRBJ2-1; D not certain. The end of the DNA aligns better with TRBJ2-7, so the J call may be wrong. The CDR3 length is 14 residues. Looked up from germline, CDR1 is MNHEY and CDR2 is SVGEGT. The CDR3 here is CASVSRSSYNEQYF. Written as DNA, the CDR3 is TGTGCCTCCGTAAGCAGGAGCTCCTACAATGAGCAGTACTTC.

The rearrangement joins TRBV6-9 to TRBJ1-2, with D hard to call. The CDR3 loop spans 13 amino acids. Looked up from germline, CDR1 is MNHGY and CDR2 is SVAAGI. The V gene lost 2 bases and the J gene lost 6 bases, with 10 bases spanning the gap. DNA for the CDR3: TGTGCCAGCAGTTATGTTCGGAGGGATGGCTACACCTTC. Encoded protein: CASSYVRRDGYTF.

The rearrangement links TRBV30 to TRBJ2-1; D unresolved. V gave up 1 base and J gave up 0 bases, with 16 bases separating them. The germline CDR1 and CDR2 sequences are GTSNPN and SVGIG (reference sequence). The CDR3 has 17 amino acids. The CDR3 spells CAWSAGSAVSSYNEQFF. As DNA, the CDR3 is TGTGCCTGGAGTGCAGGCTCGGCGGTTAGCTCCTACAATGAGCAGTTCTTC.

The rearrangement links TRBV5-1 to TRBJ2-4; 8 positions agree with TRBD1. CDR1 is SGHRS and CDR2 is YFSETQ in the germline V gene. This CDR3 contains 18 residues. Trimming at V came to 3 bases and at J to 8 bases, leaving 19 bases not matched to a gene. In DNA, the CDR3 is TGCGCCAGCAGCTCAATGAAAACAGGGGGGATCGGGGAGGACATTCAGTACTTC. This encodes CASSSMKTGGIGEDIQYF.

This clonotype appeared a few times. The V and J genes are TRBV20-1 and TRBJ1-5; D uncertain. Germline CDR1 and CDR2: DFQATT and SNEGSKA (reference sequence). The CDR3 consists of 14 residues. With 6 bases removed from V and 8 bases from J, the gap between germline ends came to 20 bases. The chain's CDR3 is CSATMGGVGEPQHF. CDR3 DNA sequence: TGCAGTGCCACGATGGGCGGGGTCGGTGAGCCCCAGCATTTT.

The chain is built from TRBV29-1 and TRBJ2-4; possible D gene TRBD1, 5 bases. The CDR3 has 12 residues. Germline V gene lookup returns CDR1 SQVTM and CDR2 ANQGSEA. V was cut by 2 bases and J by 13 bases, with 15 bases left in between. The chain's CDR3 is CSVEMLVGRQYF. Here the CDR3 DNA reads TGCAGCGTTGAAATGTTAGTGGGGCGGCAGTACTTC.

Details on this clonotype: One end of the junction fails to match germline, which may point to a read error. V gene TRBV7-3 combines with J gene TRBJ2-3; D is unclear. The CDR3 runs 13 residues. Germline assignment: CDR1 SGHTA and CDR2 FQGTGA. The CDR3, as DNA: TGTGCCCGCAGCGTATTTAGCTCTGATACGCAGTATTTT. This gives the protein CARSVFSSDTQYF.

CDR3 coding DNA: TGTGCCAGCAGAAGCCGCGGCCCCCCGGACACAGATACGCAGTATTTT. Protein: CASRSRGPPDTDTQYF. The chain combines TRBV7-9 with TRBJ2-3; no definite D call. Germline loops: CDR1 SEHNR, CDR2 FQNEAQ (reference sequence). V lost 6 bases to trimming and J lost 2 bases, with 18 bases between them. CDR3 length: 16 amino acids.

The chain recombines TRBV29-1 with TRBJ1-1, with D maybe TRBD1 (6 bases). Per the germline V gene, CDR1 is SQVTM and CDR2 is ANQGSEA. Trimming stripped 4 bases from V and 0 bases from J, with 12 bases between. The CDR3 covers 14 residues. This chain's CDR3 is CSVGQGRLNTEAFF. CDR3 DNA: TGCAGCGTTGGTCAGGGGCGCTTGAACACTGAAGCTTTCTTT.

This clonotype has a handful of counts. A junction end diverges from the germline sequence, so it may reflect a read error. The chain has TRBV20-1 and TRBJ2-7; D may be TRBD2 (6 bases). The germline V gene encodes CDR1 DFQATT and CDR2 SNEGSKA (reference sequence). The CDR3 extends over 15 amino acids. The CDR3 loop is CSITPGTAGTYEQYF. CDR3 nucleotide sequence: TGTAGTATAACCCCGGGGACTGCGGGAACCTACGAGCAGTACTTC.

The V call is TRBV25-1, the J call TRBJ1-6; D unclear. Looked up from germline, CDR1 is MGHDK and CDR2 is SYGVNS. The CDR3 is 15 residues long. With 2 bases removed from V and 7 bases from J, the gap between germline ends came to 12 bases. The chain's CDR3 is CASSEVGSLNSPLHF. DNA of the CDR3: TGTGCCAGCAGTGAAGTGGGCAGTCTGAATTCACCCCTCCACTTT.